Each of the 16 T cell receptor beta chains below was sequenced from the same sample in a study of CD4 T cells in relation to SARS-CoV-2 and coronaviruses. CD4+ T cells from unexposed donors were obtained before the COVID-19 pandemic (2011-2018). Isolation of CD4+ T cells took place after 10 days in culture. The data were produced by immunoSEQ multiplex PCR, yet TCRdb's version contains in-frame clones alone and is incomplete. The sample yields more than 20,000 clones, under 80% seen once. For these receptors, no antigen is known. The sequencing input was CD4+ T cells from PBMCs, cultured in vitro. The receptors here all came from a human donor in good health.

This clone has just a few counts. The V and J genes are TRBV7-2 and TRBJ1-1; D perhaps matches TRBD1 (5 bases). The germline gives CDR1 SGHTA, CDR2 FQGNSA. The CDR3 has 15 amino acids. V lost 3 bases to trimming and J lost 5 bases, with 16 bases between them. This CDR3 is CASSLATRAATEAFF. The CDR3 DNA reads as TGTGCCAGCAGCTTGGCGACCAGGGCGGCGACTGAAGCTTTCTTT.

The chain couples TRBV4-3 to TRBJ2-3; a possible D gene is TRBD2 (5 bases). CDR3 size: 16 residues. Trimming pared 2 bases from V and 7 bases from J, leaving 19 bases between. Germline assignment: CDR1 LGHNA and CDR2 YSLEER. The CDR3 sequence: CASSQRGDEGRYTQYF. The CDR3 DNA reads TGCGCCAGCAGCCAAAGAGGTGACGAGGGAAGATATACGCAGTATTTT.

The chain carries TRBV2 and TRBJ1-2; D remains ambiguous. The CDR3 loop spans 12 amino acids. With 7 bases removed from V and 2 bases from J, the gap between germline ends came to 8 bases. Germline V CDR1 and CDR2: SNHLY, FYNNEI. The CDR3 DNA is TGTGCCAGCACCGATCAAAACTATGGCTACACCTTC. Translating gives CASTDQNYGYTF.

The CDR3 region has the DNA TGTGCCAGCTCACGGAGTAGCGGGGGGGCCTCCCAAGAGACCCAGTACTTC. Translating gives CASSRSSGGASQETQYF. This chain connects TRBV18 to TRBJ2-5; 11 bases map to TRBD2. There are 17 residues in the CDR3. Germline assignment: CDR1 KGHSH and CDR2 LQKENI. The J segment lost 1 base and the V segment lost 4 bases, leaving 8 bases of the junction unmatched.

V gene TRBV4-3 combines with J gene TRBJ1-2; D gene unclear. Germline V gene sequence: CDR1 LGHNA, CDR2 YSLEER. Trimming left V 3 bases short and J 2 bases short, with 10 bases between. The CDR3 is 14 amino acids. As DNA, the CDR3 is TGCGCCAGCAGCCATAAGCCAGAGAACTATGGCTACACCTTC. As protein: CASSHKPENYGYTF.

The V gene is TRBV3-1 (or the pseudogene TRBV3-2), the J gene TRBJ2-4, with a tentative D call TRBD1 (6 bases). The germline gives CDR1 LGHDT, CDR2 YNNKEL (reference sequence). V was pared by 4 bases and J by 10 bases, with 11 bases between. The CDR3 length is 12 residues. The CDR3 reads CASSPTGQIQYF. The CDR3 coding sequence is TGTGCCAGCAGCCCTACAGGGCAAATTCAGTACTTC.

This chain uses TRBV5-1 with TRBJ2-1; tentatively, D is TRBD2 (5 bases). There are 16 residues in the CDR3. The V gene's germline CDR1 is SGHRS and CDR2 YFSETQ. The V gene lost 0 bases and the J gene lost 3 bases, with 13 bases spanning the gap. DNA for the CDR3: TGCGCCAGCAGCTTGGAGGCTAGCCCCAGCTACAATGAGCAGTTCTTC. Its translation is CASSLEASPSYNEQFF.

This clone was found once. The chain links TRBV19 to TRBJ1-6, with 8 bases matching TRBD1. The trim removed 3 bases at V and 5 bases at J, leaving 3 bases unmatched. CDR3 length: 15 amino acids. Germline V CDR1 and CDR2: LNHDA, SQIVND (reference sequence). CDR3 protein: CASSMMDRDNSPLHF. The CDR3 bases are TGTGCCAGTAGTATGATGGACAGGGATAATTCACCCCTCCACTTT.

This sequence joins TRBV2 and TRBJ1-4; D ambiguous. Deletions cut 7 bases from V and 6 bases from J, with 9 bases between. The germline CDR1 and CDR2 sequences are SNHLY and FYNNEI. The CDR3 has 12 amino acids. Here the CDR3 DNA reads TGTGCCAGCAACGGTTCGGATGAAAAACTGTTTTTT. Its translation: CASNGSDEKLFF. Together with reference TRBV2 and TRBJ1-4, the CDR3 gives the full variable domain: EPEVTQTPSHQVTQMGQEVILRCVPISNHLYFYWYRQILGQKVEFLVSFYNNEISEKSEIFDDQFSVERPDGSNFTLKIRSTKLEDSAMYFCASNGSDEKLFFGSGTQLSVL.

The genes are TRBV4-1 and TRBJ1-4; 9 bases are shared with TRBD1. With V trimmed by 3 bases and J by 3 bases, 17 bases remained unmatched. Per germline, CDR1 MGHRA and CDR2 YSYEKL. This CDR3 spans 20 amino acids. In DNA form, the CDR3 reads TGCGCCAGCAGCCAGCCCTCACCCGGGACAGGGAGGGTGGCTAATGAAAAACTGTTTTTT. This sequence encodes CASSQPSPGTGRVANEKLFF.

The J gene is TRBJ2-7, the V gene TRBV19, with D possibly matching TRBD2 (6 bases). This CDR3 spans 14 amino acids. V was trimmed by 7 bases and J by 4 bases, leaving 17 bases between them. Germline V gene sequence: CDR1 LNHDA, CDR2 SQIVND (reference sequence). The CDR3 protein is CASTEAGAGYEQYF. The CDR3 nucleotides read TGTGCCAGTACGGAAGCGGGCGCGGGATACGAGCAGTACTTC. Together with reference TRBV19 and TRBJ2-7, the CDR3 gives the full variable domain: DGGITQSPKYLFRKEGQNVTLSCEQNLNHDAMYWYRQDPGQGLRLIYYSQIVNDFQKGDIAEGYSVSREKKESFPLTVTSAQKNPTAFYLCASTEAGAGYEQYFGPGTRLTVT.

This clone occurred a few times. The chain couples TRBV7-9 to TRBJ2-1; 10 bases agree with TRBD2. V trimming: 1 base; J trimming: 4 bases; junction bases outside the gene matches: 4. Germline V gives CDR1 SEHNR, CDR2 FQNEAQ (reference sequence). This CDR3 is 16 amino acids long. CDR3 DNA: TGTGCCAGCAGCTTAGGGGCTAGCGGGGGATACAATGAGCAGTTCTTC. This translates into CASSLGASGGYNEQFF.

This chain connects TRBV6-2 or TRBV6-3 to TRBJ2-3; D unresolved. Trimming shortened V by 6 bases and J by 2 bases, and 6 bases separated the two germline ends. The CDR3 runs to 12 residues. Per germline, CDR1 MNHEY and CDR2 SVGEGT. The CDR3 sequence is CASSPTTDTQYF. CDR3 nucleotides: TGTGCCAGCAGCCCTACCACAGATACGCAGTATTTT.

The chain uses TRBV7-9 and TRBJ2-7; TRBD1 or TRBD2 may be the D gene (5 bases each). Germline assignment: CDR1 SEHNR and CDR2 FQNEAQ (reference sequence). This CDR3 contains 17 residues. Trimming took off 3 bases at V and 0 bases at J, with 18 bases between the two ends. The CDR3 DNA follows: TGTGCCAGCAGCTTTTCCCATGGGGGTATGGACTCCTACGAGCAGTACTTC. It specifies CASSFSHGGMDSYEQYF.

The V call is TRBV18, the J call TRBJ1-1, with D tentatively TRBD1 (6 bases). This CDR3 spans 15 amino acids. Per the germline V gene, CDR1 is KGHSH and CDR2 is LQKENI. The V and J ends lost 3 bases and 5 bases respectively, with 16 bases between them. The CDR3 DNA is TGTGCCAGCTCACCGGTAGAGACAGGAAGGACTGAAGCTTTCTTT. It specifies CASSPVETGRTEAFF.

The V call is TRBV10-3, the J call TRBJ2-1; a weak D match, TRBD1 (6 bases). V was cut by 3 bases and J by 3 bases, with 9 bases left in between. This CDR3 has 14 amino acids. The V gene's germline CDR1 is ENHRY and CDR2 SYGVKD. The CDR3 nucleotides are TGTGCCATCAGTGATAACAGGGACTACAATGAGCAGTTCTTC. It yields the protein CAISDNRDYNEQFF.